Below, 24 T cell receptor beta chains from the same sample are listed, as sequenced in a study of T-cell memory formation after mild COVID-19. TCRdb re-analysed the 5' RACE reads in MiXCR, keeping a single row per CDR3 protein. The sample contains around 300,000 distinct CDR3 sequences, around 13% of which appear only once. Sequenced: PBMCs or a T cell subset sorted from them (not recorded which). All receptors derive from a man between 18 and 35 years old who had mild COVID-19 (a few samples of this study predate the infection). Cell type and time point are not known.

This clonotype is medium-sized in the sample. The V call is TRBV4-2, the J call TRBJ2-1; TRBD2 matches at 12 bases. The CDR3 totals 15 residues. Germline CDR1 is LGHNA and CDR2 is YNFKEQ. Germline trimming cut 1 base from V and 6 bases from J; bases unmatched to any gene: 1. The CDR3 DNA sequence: TGTGCCAGCAGCCAAGCTAGCGGGGGGGCCAATGAGCAGTTCTTC. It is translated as CASSQASGGANEQFF.

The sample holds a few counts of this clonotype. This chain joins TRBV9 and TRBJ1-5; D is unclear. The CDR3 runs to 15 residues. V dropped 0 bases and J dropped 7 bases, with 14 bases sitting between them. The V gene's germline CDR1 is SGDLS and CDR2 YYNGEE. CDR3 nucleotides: TGTGCCAGCAGCGTAGGAGTCTCCCGTGGACAGCCCCAGCATTTT. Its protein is CASSVGVSRGQPQHF.

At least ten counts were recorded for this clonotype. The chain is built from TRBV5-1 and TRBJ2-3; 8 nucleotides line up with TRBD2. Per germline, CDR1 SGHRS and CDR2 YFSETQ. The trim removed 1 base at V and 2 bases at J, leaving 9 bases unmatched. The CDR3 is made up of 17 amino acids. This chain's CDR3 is CASSLRPLAGSTDTQYF. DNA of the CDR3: TGCGCCAGCAGCTTGAGGCCGTTAGCGGGGTCCACAGATACGCAGTATTTT.

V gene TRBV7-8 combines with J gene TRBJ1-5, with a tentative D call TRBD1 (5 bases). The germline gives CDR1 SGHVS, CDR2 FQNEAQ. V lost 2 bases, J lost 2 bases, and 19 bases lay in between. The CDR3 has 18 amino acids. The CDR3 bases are TGTGCCAGCAGCTTACACACTGTGGGGCTATCGGGCAATCAGCCCCAGCATTTT. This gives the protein CASSLHTVGLSGNQPQHF.

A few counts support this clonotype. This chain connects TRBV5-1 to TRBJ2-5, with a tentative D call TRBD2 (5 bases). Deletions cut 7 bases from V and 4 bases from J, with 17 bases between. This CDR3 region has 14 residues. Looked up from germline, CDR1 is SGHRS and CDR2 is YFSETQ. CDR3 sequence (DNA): TGCGCCAGCTCCCTTCCGGCTAGCCGAGAGACCCAGTACTTC. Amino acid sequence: CASSLPASRETQYF.

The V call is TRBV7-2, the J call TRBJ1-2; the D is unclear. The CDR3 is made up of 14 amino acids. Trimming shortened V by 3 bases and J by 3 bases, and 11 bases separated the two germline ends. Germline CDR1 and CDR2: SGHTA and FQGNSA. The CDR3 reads CASSFSLTDYGYTF. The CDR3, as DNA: TGTGCCAGCAGCTTTTCCCTCACCGACTATGGCTACACCTTC.

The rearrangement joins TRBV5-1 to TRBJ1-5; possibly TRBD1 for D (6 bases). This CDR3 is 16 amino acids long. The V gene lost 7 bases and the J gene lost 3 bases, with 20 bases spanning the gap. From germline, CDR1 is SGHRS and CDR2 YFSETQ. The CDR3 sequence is CASSPGAGYANQPQHF. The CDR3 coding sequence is TGCGCCAGCTCACCAGGGGCAGGGTACGCCAATCAGCCCCAGCATTTT.

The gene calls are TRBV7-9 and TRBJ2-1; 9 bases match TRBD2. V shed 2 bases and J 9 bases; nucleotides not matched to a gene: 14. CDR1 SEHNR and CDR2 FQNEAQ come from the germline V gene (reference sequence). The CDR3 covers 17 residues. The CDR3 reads CASSLPPGGGGLGEQFF. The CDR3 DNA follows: TGTGCCAGCAGCTTACCTCCTGGCGGGGGGGGATTGGGTGAGCAGTTCTTC. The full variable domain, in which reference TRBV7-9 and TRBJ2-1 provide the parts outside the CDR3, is DTGVSQNPRHKITKRGQNVTFRCDPISEHNRLYWYRQTLGQGPEFLTYFQNEAQLEKSRLLSDRFSAERPKGSFSTLEIQRTEQGDSAMYLCASSLPPGGGGLGEQFFGPGTRLTVL.

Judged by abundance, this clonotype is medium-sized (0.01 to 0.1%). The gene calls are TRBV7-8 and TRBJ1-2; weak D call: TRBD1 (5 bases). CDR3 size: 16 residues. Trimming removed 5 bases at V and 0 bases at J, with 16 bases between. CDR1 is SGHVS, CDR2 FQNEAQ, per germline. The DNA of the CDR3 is TGTGCCAGCAGCCTCGGACAAGCCTGGGCTAACTATGGCTACACCTTC. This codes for CASSLGQAWANYGYTF.

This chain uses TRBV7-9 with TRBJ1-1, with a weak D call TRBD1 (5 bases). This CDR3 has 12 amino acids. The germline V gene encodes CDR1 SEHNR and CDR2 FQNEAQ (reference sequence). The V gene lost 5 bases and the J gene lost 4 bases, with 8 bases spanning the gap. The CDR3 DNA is TGTGCCAGCAGCGGGGGTCGCACTGAAGCTTTCTTT. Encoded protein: CASSGGRTEAFF.

The CDR3 nucleotides are TGTGCCACCAGTGATAGGGACAGACTGTTTTTT. Residues: CATSDRDRLFF. The chain couples TRBV24-1 to TRBJ1-4, with TRBD1 matching over 7 bases. This CDR3 spans 11 amino acids. V lost 3 bases and J lost 13; bases outside the gene matches: 1. In germline, CDR1 is KGHDR, CDR2 SFDVKD.

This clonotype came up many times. In nucleotides, the CDR3 is TGCAGCGTTGAAGATGGGTTCGGGAGCACAGATACGCAGTATTTT. Amino acids: CSVEDGFGSTDTQYF. This chain links TRBV29-1 with TRBJ2-3; D is unclear. V dropped 0 bases and J dropped 0 bases, with 10 bases sitting between them. The CDR3 is 15 residues long. Germline V CDR1 and CDR2: SQVTM, ANQGSEA.

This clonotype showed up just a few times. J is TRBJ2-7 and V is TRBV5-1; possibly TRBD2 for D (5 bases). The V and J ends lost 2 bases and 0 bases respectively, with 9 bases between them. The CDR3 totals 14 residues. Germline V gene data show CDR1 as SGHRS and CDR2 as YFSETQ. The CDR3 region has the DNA TGCGCCAGCAGCTTAGGACGGGGCTCCTACGAGCAGTACGTC. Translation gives CASSLGRGSYEQYV.

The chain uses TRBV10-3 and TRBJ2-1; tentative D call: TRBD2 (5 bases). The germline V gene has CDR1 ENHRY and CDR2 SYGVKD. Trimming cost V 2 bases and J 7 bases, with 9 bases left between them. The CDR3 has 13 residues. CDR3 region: CAISEQRTNEQFF. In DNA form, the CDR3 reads TGTGCCATCAGTGAGCAACGGACTAATGAGCAGTTCTTC.

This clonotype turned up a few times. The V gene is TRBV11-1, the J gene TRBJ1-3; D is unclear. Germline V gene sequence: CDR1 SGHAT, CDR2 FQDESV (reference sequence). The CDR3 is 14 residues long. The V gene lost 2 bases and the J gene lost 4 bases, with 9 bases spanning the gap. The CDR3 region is CASSLRWEGNTIYF. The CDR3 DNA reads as TGTGCCAGCAGCTTACGGTGGGAAGGAAACACCATATATTTT.

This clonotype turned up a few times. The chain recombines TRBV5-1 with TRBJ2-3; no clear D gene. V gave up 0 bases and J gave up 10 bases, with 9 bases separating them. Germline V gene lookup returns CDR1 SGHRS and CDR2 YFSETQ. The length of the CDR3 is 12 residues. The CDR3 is CASSLGTGPQYF. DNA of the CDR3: TGCGCCAGCAGCTTGGGAACCGGGCCGCAGTATTTT.

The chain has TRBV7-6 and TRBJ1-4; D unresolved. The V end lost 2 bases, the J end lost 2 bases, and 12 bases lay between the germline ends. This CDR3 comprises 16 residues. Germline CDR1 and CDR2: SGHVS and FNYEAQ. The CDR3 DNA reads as TGTGCCAGCAGCTTACGACCGAGCGAGACTAATGAAAAACTGTTTTTT. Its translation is CASSLRPSETNEKLFF.

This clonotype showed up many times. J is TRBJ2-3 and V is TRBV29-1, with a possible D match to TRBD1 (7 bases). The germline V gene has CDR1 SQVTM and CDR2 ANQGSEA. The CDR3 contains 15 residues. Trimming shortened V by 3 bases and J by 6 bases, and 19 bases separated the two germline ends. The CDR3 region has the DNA TGCAGCGTTGACCCCTCGGCAGGGGGGAGGGATACGCAGTATTTT. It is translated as CSVDPSAGGRDTQYF.

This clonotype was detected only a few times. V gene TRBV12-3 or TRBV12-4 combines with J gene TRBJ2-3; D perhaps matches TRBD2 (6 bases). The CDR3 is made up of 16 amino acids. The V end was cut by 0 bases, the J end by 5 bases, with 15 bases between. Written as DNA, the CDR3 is TGTGCCAGCAGTTTAGCGGCGGGGCTTATCGGAGATACGCAGTATTTT. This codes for CASSLAAGLIGDTQYF.

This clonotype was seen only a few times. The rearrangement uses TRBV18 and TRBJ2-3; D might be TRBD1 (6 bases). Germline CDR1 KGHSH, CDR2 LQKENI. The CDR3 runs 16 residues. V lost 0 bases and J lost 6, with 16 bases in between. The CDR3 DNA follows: TGTGCCAGCTCACCACCGTTCCTGGGGGCGAGGGATACGCAGTATTTT. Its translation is CASSPPFLGARDTQYF. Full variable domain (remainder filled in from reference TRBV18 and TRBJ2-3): NAGVMQNPRHLVRRRGQEARLRCSPMKGHSHVYWYRQLPEEGLKFMVYLQKENIIDESGMPKERFSAEFPKEGPSILRIQQVVRGDSAAYFCASSPPFLGARDTQYFGPGTRLTVL.

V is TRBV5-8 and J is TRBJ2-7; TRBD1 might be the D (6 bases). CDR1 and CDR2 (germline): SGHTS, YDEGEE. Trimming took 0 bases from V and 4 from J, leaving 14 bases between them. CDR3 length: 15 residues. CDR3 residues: CASSLDFPGVYEQYV. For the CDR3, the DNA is TGTGCCAGCAGCTTGGACTTCCCAGGGGTATACGAGCAGTACGTC.

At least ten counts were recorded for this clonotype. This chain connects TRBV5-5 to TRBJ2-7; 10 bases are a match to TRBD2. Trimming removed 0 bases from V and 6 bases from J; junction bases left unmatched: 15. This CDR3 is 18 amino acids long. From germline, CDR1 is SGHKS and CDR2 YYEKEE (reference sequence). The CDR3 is CASSLDERGGPGRLEQYF. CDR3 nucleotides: TGTGCCAGCAGCTTGGACGAGCGGGGGGGCCCAGGTCGTCTCGAGCAGTACTTC. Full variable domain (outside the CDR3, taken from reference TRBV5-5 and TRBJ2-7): DAGVTQSPTHLIKTRGQQVTLRCSPISGHKSVSWYQQVLGQGPQFIFQYYEKEERGRGNFPDRFSARQFPNYSSELNVNALLLGDSALYLCASSLDERGGPGRLEQYFGPGTRLTVT.

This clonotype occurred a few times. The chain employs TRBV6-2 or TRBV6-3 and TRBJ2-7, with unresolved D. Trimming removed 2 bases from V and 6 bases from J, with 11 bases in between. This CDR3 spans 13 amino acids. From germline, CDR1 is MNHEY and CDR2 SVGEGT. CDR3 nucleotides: TGTGCCAGCAGTTACACCCCCGTTCGCGAGCAGTACTTC. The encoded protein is CASSYTPVREQYF.

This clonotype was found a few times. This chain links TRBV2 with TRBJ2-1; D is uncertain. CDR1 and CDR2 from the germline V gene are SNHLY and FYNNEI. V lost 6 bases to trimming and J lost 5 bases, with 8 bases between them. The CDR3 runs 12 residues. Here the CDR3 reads CASSQANNEQFF. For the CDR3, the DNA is TGTGCCAGCAGCCAAGCAAACAATGAGCAGTTCTTC.